Sequencing of this T cell receptor beta chain was carried out in a study of technical replicates of blood from several donors. The protocol was immunoSEQ multiplex PCR, while the TCRdb copy is restricted to in-frame clones and leaves out a portion. The sample has about 48,000 clones, 90% to 95% seen once. Trimming at V came to 2 bases and at J to 5 bases, leaving 12 bases not matched to a gene. This CDR3 contains 18 residues. Germline V gene lookup returns CDR1 MNHNS and CDR2 SASEGT. The TCR sequence derives from a human donor in good health. Some clones in this sample may be carry-over from other donors' samples. The specimen sequenced was PBMCs. The chain employs TRBV6-1 and TRBJ2-3; 11 bases align to TRBD2. For the CDR3, the DNA is TGTGCCAGCAGTGAAATGGTGGCTAGCGGGGGGAGGATAGATACGCAGTATTTT. This codes for CASSEMVASGGRIDTQYF.